The 5 T cell receptor beta chains listed next were all sequenced from one sample in a study of T cell changes during pregnancy in multiple sclerosis. The protocol was immunoSEQ multiplex PCR, while the TCRdb copy is restricted to in-frame clones and leaves out a portion. The table lists approximately 61,000 clones, roughly 87% of them singletons. Sequenced here: peripheral blood, sampled in the first trimester of pregnancy. The source of these receptors is a female donor with multiple sclerosis, enrolled in a pregnancy study.

This clone is a singleton in its sample. This chain connects TRBV5-6 to TRBJ1-2; possibly TRBD1 for D (5 bases). This CDR3 is 16 amino acids long. Germline V CDR1 and CDR2: SGHDT, YYEEEE. Trimming left V 4 bases short and J 3 bases short, with 19 bases between. CDR3 residues: CASSPGHAPADYGYTF. The CDR3 region has the DNA TGTGCCAGCAGCCCAGGACACGCTCCGGCGGACTATGGCTACACCTTC.

The rearrangement joins TRBV18 to TRBJ2-1; D possibly corresponds to TRBD2 (6 bases). CDR1 is KGHSH and CDR2 is LQKENI in the germline V gene. The CDR3 loop spans 14 amino acids. V gave up 5 bases and J gave up 8 bases, with 16 bases separating them. The CDR3 region has the DNA TGTGCCAGCTCATGGGACTTGTCCTCGTATGAGCAGTTCTTC. Encoded protein: CASSWDLSSYEQFF.

The chain links TRBV25-1 to TRBJ1-2, with a possible D match to TRBD1 (5 bases). Germline values: CDR1 MGHDK, CDR2 SYGVNS. Trimming removed 3 bases from V and 4 bases from J, with 21 bases in between. The CDR3 loop spans 17 amino acids. CDR3 amino acids: CASSDTRVGALSYGYTF. The CDR3 nucleotides read TGTGCCAGCAGTGACACCAGGGTAGGGGCCCTCAGCTATGGCTACACCTTC.

The gene calls are TRBV2 and TRBJ2-2, with 7 bases matching TRBD1. V gave up 7 bases and J gave up 1 base; unmatched junction bases: 21. CDR3 length: 20 amino acids. Germline V gene data show CDR1 as SNHLY and CDR2 as FYNNEI. The CDR3 nucleotides are TGTGCCAGCAAACGAGGATGGTTTGACAGGGAAAGATGGAACACCGGGGAGCTGTTTTTT. As protein: CASKRGWFDRERWNTGELFF.

The sample holds a few counts of this clone. The rearrangement links TRBV10-2 to TRBJ1-4, with unresolved D. Trimming shortened V by 3 bases and J by 6 bases, and 5 bases separated the two germline ends. The germline gives CDR1 WSHSY, CDR2 SAAADI. This CDR3 has 12 residues. The CDR3 spells CASSDSYEKLFF. The CDR3 nucleotides read TGCGCCAGCAGTGACAGTTATGAAAAACTGTTTTTT.